These T cell receptor beta chains were read from a single sample in a study of long-term antiretroviral therapy in people with HIV. The protocol was immunoSEQ multiplex PCR, while the TCRdb copy is restricted to in-frame clones and leaves out a portion. The sample shows about 18,000 clones, 91% of them seen only once. Sequencing was performed on unsorted PBMCs, taken 3 years after starting antiretroviral therapy. The receptors were sampled from a man aged 50 to 60 with HIV. Both conserved end residues are part of each CDR3. A D gene is named only where the DNA matches it firmly. Clone size is not always given. Where it is, it says once, few, many or a class for expanded clones.

TRBJ2-7 | TRBV5-1 | NA | NA | CASSIGTTTYEQYF | TGCGCCAGCAGCATCGGGACAACTACCTACGAGCAGTACTTC
TRBJ2-2 | TRBV4-1 | NA | TRBD1 | CASSQGYRGAGELFF | TGCGCCAGCAGCCAAGGCTACAGGGGGGCCGGGGAGCTGTTTTTT
TRBJ2-2 | TRBV28 | NA | NA | CASRQFANTGELFF | TGTGCCAGCCGGCAGTTCGCGAACACCGGGGAGCTGTTTTTT
TRBJ1-6 | TRBV7-8 | NA | NA | CASSLVTGPNSPLHF | TGTGCCAGCAGCTTAGTAACAGGGCCTAATTCACCCCTCCACTTT
TRBJ2-3 | TRBV30 | NA | TRBD2 | CAWSIPSGGITDTQYF | TGTGCCTGGAGTATTCCTAGCGGGGGGATCACAGATACGCAGTATTTT
TRBJ1-1 | TRBV5-1 | few | TRBD1 | CASSLDGQVRNTEAFF | TGCGCCAGCAGCTTGGATGGACAGGTGAGAAACACTGAAGCTTTCTTT
TRBJ2-1 | TRBV7-6 | NA | NA | CASSLGAYNEQFF | TGTGCCAGCAGCTTAGGGGCCTACAATGAGCAGTTCTTC
TRBJ1-3 | TRBV18 | NA | TRBD1 | CANSPATGSGNTIYF | TGTGCCAACTCACCCGCGACAGGGTCAGGAAACACCATATATTTT
TRBJ2-1 | TRBV4-1 | NA | NA | CASSTLAGPYNEQFF | TGCGCCAGCAGTACCCTGGCGGGGCCCTACAATGAGCAGTTCTTC
TRBJ2-1 | TRBV29-1 | once | NA | CSARVGGTVYNEQFF | TGCAGCGCACGGGTCGGGGGGACAGTCTACAATGAGCAGTTCTTC
TRBJ2-1 | TRBV30 | NA | TRBD2 | CALAGGYNEQFF | TGTGCCCTAGCGGGGGGGTACAATGAGCAGTTCTTC
TRBJ2-1 | TRBV29-1 | once | NA | CSVGQVAYNEQFF | TGCAGCGTTGGACAGGTCGCCTACAATGAGCAGTTCTTC
TRBJ2-3 | TRBV7-3 | NA | TRBD2 | CASSPSGGGDTQYF | TGTGCCAGCAGCCCTAGCGGGGGTGGAGATACGCAGTATTTT
TRBJ1-5 | TRBV2 | NA | NA | CASSYRQYSNQPQHF | TGTGCCAGCAGTTACAGGCAGTATAGCAATCAGCCCCAGCATTTT
TRBJ1-4 | TRBV5-1 | NA | NA | CASSLTGTGIEKLFF | TGCGCCAGCAGCTTGACCGGGACCGGGATAGAAAAACTGTTTTTT
TRBJ2-7 | TRBV10-1 | NA | NA | CASSESGGKTYEQYF | TGCGCCAGCAGTGAGTCGGGCGGCAAAACCTACGAGCAGTACTTC
TRBJ2-2 | TRBV6-1 | NA | NA | CASRDLAGELFF | TGTGCCAGCAGGGACCTCGCCGGGGAGCTGTTTTTT
TRBJ1-2 | TRBV4-2 | NA | TRBD1 | CASSQTGQGVNYGYTF | TGTGCCAGCAGCCAAACTGGACAGGGCGTAAACTATGGCTACACCTTC
TRBJ1-5 | TRBV9 | NA | NA | CASSVGYSNQPQHF | TGTGCCAGCAGCGTAGGGTATAGCAATCAGCCCCAGCATTTT
TRBJ2-5 | TRBV10-3 | NA | NA | CAISESRQQETQYF | TGTGCCATCAGTGAGTCCAGACAGCAAGAGACCCAGTACTTC
TRBJ1-2 | TRBV4-2 | NA | TRBD1 | CASSQPPGQGPPLGTF | TGTGCCAGCAGCCAGCCTCCGGGACAGGGCCCACCTCTTGGCACCTTC
TRBJ2-3 | TRBV5-4 | NA | NA | CASSLASDRISVTQYF | TGTGCCAGCAGCTTAGCCAGCGACAGGATTTCGGTTACGCAGTATTTT
TRBJ1-4 | TRBV27 | NA | NA | CATSGRTNEKLFF | TGTGCCACCTCAGGGAGGACTAATGAAAAACTGTTTTTT
TRBJ2-3 | TRBV5-4 | NA | NA | CASSFLTDTQYF | TGTGCCAGCAGCTTTCTCACAGATACGCAGTATTTT
TRBJ2-2 | TRBV6-5 | NA | NA | CASSYSWTGELFF | TGTGCCAGCAGTTACTCGTGGACCGGGGAGCTGTTTTTT
TRBJ2-2 | TRBV29-1 | NA | NA | CSATSTGELFF | TGCAGCGCCACGAGTACCGGGGAGCTGTTTTTT
TRBJ2-7 | TRBV12-5 | NA | TRBD1 | CASGLGPGQSSYEQYF | TGTGCTAGTGGTTTGGGCCCGGGACAGAGCTCCTACGAGCAGTACTTC
TRBJ1-1 | TRBV6-6 | NA | NA | CASSTGHNTEAFF | TGTGCCAGCAGCACCGGACACAACACTGAAGCTTTCTTT
TRBJ1-2 | TRBV28 | NA | NA | CASSLGRDGYTF | TGTGCCAGCAGTTTGGGGAGGGATGGCTACACCTTC
TRBJ2-1 | TRBV13 | NA | TRBD2 | CASSLEGAGPEDEQFF | TGTGCCAGCAGCTTAGAAGGAGCGGGGCCGGAGGATGAGCAGTTCTTC
TRBJ2-1 | TRBV25-1 | NA | NA | CASSASEQFF | TGTGCCAGCAGTGCATCCGAGCAGTTCTTC
TRBJ2-1 | TRBV14 | NA | NA | CASSHTGYEQFF | TGTGCCAGCAGCCACACAGGGTATGAGCAGTTCTTC
TRBJ1-1 | TRBV19 | NA | NA | CASSSVRGTEAFF | TGTGCCAGTAGTTCCGTCCGGGGCACTGAAGCTTTCTTT
TRBJ2-3 | TRBV13 | NA | TRBD2 | CASSLGLAGGSVGTDTQYF | TGTGCCAGCAGCTTAGGACTAGCGGGGGGGTCCGTCGGCACAGATACGCAGTATTTT
TRBJ1-5 | TRBV11-3 | NA | NA | CASSLGGDGNQPQHF | TGTGCCAGCAGCTTAGGAGGGGACGGCAATCAGCCCCAGCATTTT
TRBJ2-6 | TRBV11-2 | few | NA | CASSSRVTLGVGANVLTF | TGTGCCAGCAGCTCGAGGGTGACGCTGGGCGTTGGGGCCAACGTCCTGACTTTC